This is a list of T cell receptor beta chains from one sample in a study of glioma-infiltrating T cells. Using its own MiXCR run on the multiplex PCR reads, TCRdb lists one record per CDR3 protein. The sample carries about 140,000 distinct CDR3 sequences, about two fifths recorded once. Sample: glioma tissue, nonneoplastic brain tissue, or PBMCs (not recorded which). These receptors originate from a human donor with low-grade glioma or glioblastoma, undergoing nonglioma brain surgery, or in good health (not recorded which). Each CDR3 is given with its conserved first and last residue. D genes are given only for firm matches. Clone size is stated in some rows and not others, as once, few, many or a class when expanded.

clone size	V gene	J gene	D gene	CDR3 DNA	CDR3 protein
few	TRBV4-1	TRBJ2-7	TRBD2	TGCGCCAGCAGCCAAGAGGCTAGCGGGAGTTCCGAGCAGTACTTC	CASSQEASGSSEQYF
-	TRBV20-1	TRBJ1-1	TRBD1	TGCAGTGCTAGGCCAGGGGGTACGAACACTGAAGCTTTCTTT	CSARPGGTNTEAFF
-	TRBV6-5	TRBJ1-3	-	TGTGCCAGCAGTTACTCGACTGGGTACGGTCACACCATATATTTT	CASSYSTGYGHTIYF
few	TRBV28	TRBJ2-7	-	TGTGCCAGCAGTTCCGGAGGACGCGCCTACGAGCAGTACTTC	CASSSGGRAYEQYF
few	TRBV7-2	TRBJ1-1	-	TGTGCCCGCAGCCCAGACGGGAACACTGAAGCTTTCTTT	CARSPDGNTEAFF
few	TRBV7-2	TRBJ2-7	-	TGTGCCAGCAGCTCGACAGCGCACACATCCTACGAGCAGTACTTC	CASSSTAHTSYEQYF
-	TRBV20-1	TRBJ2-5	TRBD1	TGCAGTGCTTGGAACAGGGGGAGGCAAGAGACCCAGTACTTC	CSAWNRGRQETQYF
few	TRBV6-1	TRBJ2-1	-	TGTGCCAGCAGTGATCTAATAGGGTTTGAGCAGTTCTTC	CASSDLIGFEQFF
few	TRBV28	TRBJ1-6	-	TGTGCCAGCAGTGTCATCCGGAGCTCCTATAATTCACCCCTCCACTTT	CASSVIRSSYNSPLHF
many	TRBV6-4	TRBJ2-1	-	TGTGCCAGCAGTGACTCGCTACACAGGGAACTCTACAATGAGCAGTTCTTC	CASSDSLHRELYNEQFF
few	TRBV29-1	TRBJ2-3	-	TGCAGCGTTGAAGTGTCGGTAGATACGCAGTATTTT	CSVEVSVDTQYF
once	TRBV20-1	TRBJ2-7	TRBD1	TGCAGTGCGAGACGGGACAGTCACGAGCAGTACTTC	CSARRDSHEQYF
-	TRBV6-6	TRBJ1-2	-	TGTGCCAGCAGTTTAGGCGGACGCTATTGCTACACCTTC	CASSLGGRYCYTF
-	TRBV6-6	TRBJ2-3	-	TGTGCCAGCAGTTACTCGGAGCGATTCATAGATACGCAGTATTTT	CASSYSERFIDTQYF
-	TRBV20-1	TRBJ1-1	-	TGCAGTGCTAGGCGGGTTTTCCCGCTGAACACTGAAGCTTTCTTT	CSARRVFPLNTEAFF
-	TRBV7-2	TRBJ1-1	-	TGTGCCAGCAGAGCTAGTTGGAAGACTGAAGCTTTCTTT	CASRASWKTEAFF
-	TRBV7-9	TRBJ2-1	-	TGTGCCAGCAGCTTACCCAACGACAATGAGCAGTTCTTC	CASSLPNDNEQFF
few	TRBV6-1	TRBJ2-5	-	TGTGCCAGCAGTCCCGGGATCGCGGAGACCCAGTACTTC	CASSPGIAETQYF
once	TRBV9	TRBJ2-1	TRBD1	TGTGCCAGCAGCGAGAGGACAGGTCCCAATGAGCAGTTCTTC	CASSERTGPNEQFF
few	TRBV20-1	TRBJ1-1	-	TGCAGTGCCCTGCCCGGGACCCAAGTTGAAGCTTTCTTT	CSALPGTQVEAFF
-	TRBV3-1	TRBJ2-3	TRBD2	TGTGCCAGCAGGATCCCGGGACTAGCCAGCACAGATACGCAGTATTTT	CASRIPGLASTDTQYF
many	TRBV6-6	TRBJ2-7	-	TGTGCCAGCAGTTACCAGGGGTCCTACGAGCAGTACTTC	CASSYQGSYEQYF
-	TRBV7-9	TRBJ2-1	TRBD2	TGTGCCAGCAGAGCGTCCGGGACTAGCTCCAATGAGCAGTTCTTC	CASRASGTSSNEQFF
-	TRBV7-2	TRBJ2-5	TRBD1	TGTGCCAGCACCCCTAACAGGGGACGTGGGCTTGTGGCCCAGTACTTC	CASTPNRGRGLVAQYF
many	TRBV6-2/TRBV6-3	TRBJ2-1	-	TGTGCCAGCAGTTACTCGACTCGCAATGAGCAGTTCTTC	CASSYSTRNEQFF
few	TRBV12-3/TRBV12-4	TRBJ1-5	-	TGTGCCAGCAGTTCCCAACAGTCCAATCAGCCCCAGCATTTT	CASSSQQSNQPQHF
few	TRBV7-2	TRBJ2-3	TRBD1	TGTGCCAGCAGCTTACGGGACAGGGGTCTTTTAGATACGCAGTATTTT	CASSLRDRGLLDTQYF
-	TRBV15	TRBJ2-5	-	TGTGCAACCAGCAGGGATTTACAGTTAGAGACCCAGTACTTC	CATSRDLQLETQYF
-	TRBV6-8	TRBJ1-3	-	TGTGCCAGCATCCAAAAGGGGACACTTGGAAACACCATATATTTT	CASIQKGTLGNTIYF
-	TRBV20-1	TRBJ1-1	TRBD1	TGCAGTGCTAGAGATATGAACAGGGGGAACACTGAAGCTTTCTTT	CSARDMNRGNTEAFF